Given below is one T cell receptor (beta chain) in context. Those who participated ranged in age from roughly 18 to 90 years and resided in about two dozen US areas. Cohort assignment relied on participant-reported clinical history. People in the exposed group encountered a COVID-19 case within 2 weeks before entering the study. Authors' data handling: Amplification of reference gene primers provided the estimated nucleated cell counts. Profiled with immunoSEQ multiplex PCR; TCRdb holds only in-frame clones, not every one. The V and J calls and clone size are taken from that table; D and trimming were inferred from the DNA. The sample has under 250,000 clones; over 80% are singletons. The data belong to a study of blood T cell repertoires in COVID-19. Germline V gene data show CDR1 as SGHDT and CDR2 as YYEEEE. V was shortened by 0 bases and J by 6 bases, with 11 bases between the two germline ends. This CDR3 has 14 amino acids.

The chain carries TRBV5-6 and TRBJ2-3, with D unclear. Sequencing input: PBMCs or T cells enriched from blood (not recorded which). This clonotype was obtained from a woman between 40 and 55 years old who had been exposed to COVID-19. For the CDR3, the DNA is TGTGCCAGCAGCTTGGGGCAGTCCTTGGATACGCAGTATTTT. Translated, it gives CASSLGQSLDTQYF.